The entry below gives a single T cell receptor (beta chain) sequence along with its context. The antigen is undetermined. This sample was taken from a study of T cells after yellow fever vaccination. CDR1 and CDR2 from the germline V gene are LGHNT and FRNRAP. The CDR3 contains 13 residues. V was clipped by 4 bases and J by 3 bases, with 9 bases between them. TCR cDNA, made by 5'RACE template switching, carried an added universal primer site and UMIs. TCRdb fed the 5' RACE reads into MiXCR, producing one record per CDR3 protein. The sample contains 200,000 to 300,000 distinct CDR3 sequences, 13% of which appear only once. Findings and limits, study-wide: Weaker in magnitude, the secondary response showed a faster peak on day 5 versus 15. Only a minor proportion of clonotypes was detected across both CD4 and CD8 compartments.

Material: CD4+ T cells sorted from PBMCs, obtained 45 days after the yellow fever booster vaccination. This receptor was taken from a young man who received the YFV17D yellow fever vaccine. This chain links TRBV12-5 with TRBJ2-5; a possible D gene is TRBD2 (6 bases). CDR3 DNA: TGTGCTAGTGGTTGGGAGGCTGAAGAGACCCAGTACTTC. This sequence encodes CASGWEAEETQYF.